The rows below give T cell receptor beta chains drawn from one sample of a study of T cell repertoires in cytomegalovirus infection. One entry per CDR3 protein results from TCRdb running MiXCR on the reads. Of 900,000 to 950,000 distinct CDR3 sequences listed, 31% were seen once; the top ten hold 10% to 15%. No antigen is known for these receptors. The specimen was cultured CD8+ T cells from PBMCs, collected from culture after CMV antigen stimulation. All receptors come from a human donor in good health (CMV status not recorded). Some clones in this sample may be carry-over from other donors' samples. The CDR3 runs from the conserved cysteine through the conserved F or W. Each record gives: clone size, J gene, D gene, V gene, CDR3 protein, CDR3 DNA. A D gene is named only where the DNA matches it firmly. Only part of the rows carry a size: once, few, many, or a class if the clone is expanded.

clone size: few; J gene: TRBJ2-1; D gene: -; V gene: TRBV7-9; CDR3 protein: CASSGPGHNEQFF; CDR3 DNA: TGTGCCAGCAGCGGTCCAGGGCACAATGAGCAGTTCTTC
clone size: -; J gene: TRBJ2-5; D gene: TRBD1; V gene: TRBV7-2; CDR3 protein: CASSLATGYETQYF; CDR3 DNA: TGTGCCAGCAGCTTAGCGACAGGGTACGAGACCCAGTACTTC
clone size: -; J gene: TRBJ1-6; D gene: -; V gene: TRBV5-4; CDR3 protein: CASGKRGESYNSPLHF; CDR3 DNA: TGTGCCAGCGGCAAACGAGGGGAATCTTATAATTCACCCCTCCACTTT
clone size: once; J gene: TRBJ1-4; D gene: -; V gene: TRBV20-1; CDR3 protein: CSARSTDWVVNEKLFF; CDR3 DNA: TGCAGTGCTAGGTCCACAGACTGGGTCGTTAATGAAAAACTGTTTTTT
clone size: -; J gene: TRBJ2-1; D gene: TRBD2; V gene: TRBV27; CDR3 protein: CASSPQSGLAGGPSYNEQFF; CDR3 DNA: TGTGCCAGCAGTCCCCAATCGGGACTAGCGGGGGGCCCCTCCTACAATGAGCAGTTCTTC
clone size: -; J gene: TRBJ1-1; D gene: TRBD1; V gene: TRBV5-5; CDR3 protein: CASSWDRDAFF; CDR3 DNA: TGTGCCAGCAGCTGGGACAGGGACGCTTTCTTT
clone size: -; J gene: TRBJ1-2; D gene: TRBD1; V gene: TRBV29-1; CDR3 protein: CSVVDRGPTGYGYTF; CDR3 DNA: TGCAGCGTTGTGGACAGGGGCCCCACGGGCTATGGCTACACCTTC
clone size: few; J gene: TRBJ2-3; D gene: TRBD2; V gene: TRBV27; CDR3 protein: CASSKPRLAWSTDTQYF; CDR3 DNA: TGTGCCAGCAGTAAACCTCGACTAGCCTGGAGCACAGATACGCAGTATTTT
clone size: -; J gene: TRBJ1-1; D gene: -; V gene: TRBV6-5; CDR3 protein: CAISYLNRNTEAFF; CDR3 DNA: TGTGCCATCAGTTACCTGAACAGGAACACTGAAGCTTTCTTT
clone size: -; J gene: TRBJ1-2; D gene: -; V gene: TRBV29-1; CDR3 protein: CSVDSQLGRGYTF; CDR3 DNA: TGCAGCGTTGACTCCCAGCTAGGACGAGGCTACACCTTC
clone size: -; J gene: TRBJ1-1; D gene: -; V gene: TRBV28; CDR3 protein: CASSFGPRGRTEAFF; CDR3 DNA: TGTGCCAGCAGTTTCGGGCCCAGGGGTAGAACTGAAGCTTTCTTT
clone size: few; J gene: TRBJ1-1; D gene: -; V gene: TRBV5-6; CDR3 protein: CASSPSVGEAFF; CDR3 DNA: TGTGCCAGCAGCCCTTCCGTAGGTGAAGCTTTCTTT
clone size: -; J gene: TRBJ2-2; D gene: -; V gene: TRBV12-3/TRBV12-4; CDR3 protein: CASPTENTGELFF; CDR3 DNA: TGTGCCAGCCCCACAGAAAACACCGGGGAGCTGTTTTTT
clone size: -; J gene: TRBJ1-1; D gene: -; V gene: TRBV18; CDR3 protein: CASSLSVTEAFF; CDR3 DNA: TGTGCCAGCTCACTATCAGTGACTGAAGCTTTCTTT
clone size: -; J gene: TRBJ1-6; D gene: TRBD1; V gene: TRBV12-3/TRBV12-4; CDR3 protein: CSPGDRSNNSPLHF; CDR3 DNA: TGTTCTCCGGGGGACAGAAGTAATAATTCACCCCTCCACTTT
clone size: -; J gene: TRBJ2-3; D gene: -; V gene: TRBV27; CDR3 protein: CASRQGFGDTQYF; CDR3 DNA: TGTGCCAGCAGACAGGGATTCGGAGATACGCAGTATTTT
clone size: few; J gene: TRBJ2-6; D gene: -; V gene: TRBV20-1; CDR3 protein: CSATAGANVLTF; CDR3 DNA: TGCAGTGCTACAGCCGGGGCCAACGTCCTGACTTTC
clone size: -; J gene: TRBJ2-1; D gene: TRBD1; V gene: TRBV19; CDR3 protein: CASSPRDRALDEQFF; CDR3 DNA: TGTGCCAGTAGTCCCCGGGACAGGGCATTAGATGAGCAGTTCTTC
clone size: few; J gene: TRBJ2-5; D gene: TRBD2; V gene: TRBV6-5; CDR3 protein: CASSYPTGGADRETQYF; CDR3 DNA: TGTGCCAGCAGTTACCCGACGGGGGGGGCGGATAGGGAGACCCAGTACTTC
clone size: -; J gene: TRBJ2-3; D gene: TRBD1; V gene: TRBV7-9; CDR3 protein: CDSARDRDTDTQYF; CDR3 DNA: TGTGACAGCGCCCGGGACAGGGATACAGATACGCAGTATTTT
clone size: few; J gene: TRBJ2-2; D gene: TRBD2; V gene: TRBV7-9; CDR3 protein: CASSPQAGRGGRTGELFF; CDR3 DNA: TGTGCCAGCAGCCCTCAGGCGGGGCGGGGGGGCCGAACCGGGGAGCTGTTTTTT
clone size: many; J gene: TRBJ2-1; D gene: -; V gene: TRBV7-2; CDR3 protein: CASIPTGGRGVNNEQFF; CDR3 DNA: TGTGCCAGCATCCCAACGGGTGGCCGGGGAGTTAATAATGAGCAGTTCTTC
clone size: few; J gene: TRBJ2-7; D gene: -; V gene: TRBV11-3; CDR3 protein: CASSSGTPGNEQYF; CDR3 DNA: TGTGCCAGCAGCTCCGGGACTCCCGGGAACGAGCAGTACTTC
clone size: -; J gene: TRBJ2-7; D gene: -; V gene: TRBV12-3/TRBV12-4; CDR3 protein: CASSLPGWNEQYF; CDR3 DNA: TGTGCCAGCAGTTTACCGGGGTGGAACGAGCAGTACTTC
clone size: many; J gene: TRBJ1-1; D gene: -; V gene: TRBV7-9; CDR3 protein: CASSLSDTEAFF; CDR3 DNA: TGTGCCAGCAGCCTATCGGACACTGAAGCTTTCTTT
clone size: few; J gene: TRBJ2-5; D gene: TRBD2; V gene: TRBV9; CDR3 protein: CASSSGGLAAQETQYF; CDR3 DNA: TGTGCCAGCAGCTCCGGGGGACTAGCGGCACAAGAGACCCAGTACTTC
clone size: -; J gene: TRBJ1-4; D gene: -; V gene: TRBV6-5; CDR3 protein: CASSYLAGEVGEKLFF; CDR3 DNA: TGTGCCAGCAGTTATCTTGCAGGGGAGGTCGGGGAAAAACTGTTTTTT
clone size: -; J gene: TRBJ2-7; D gene: -; V gene: TRBV2; CDR3 protein: CASSEPGQRAGQYF; CDR3 DNA: TGTGCCAGCAGTGAACCGGGACAAAGGGCGGGGCAGTACTTC
clone size: -; J gene: TRBJ2-1; D gene: -; V gene: TRBV2; CDR3 protein: CASRSGLLLEAYNGQFF; CDR3 DNA: TGTGCCAGCAGATCCGGATTACTCTTAGAGGCCTACAATGGGCAGTTCTTC
clone size: -; J gene: TRBJ2-7; D gene: -; V gene: TRBV27; CDR3 protein: CASSPAGVYEQYF; CDR3 DNA: TGTGCCAGCTCCCCCGCCGGAGTCTACGAGCAGTACTTC
clone size: few; J gene: TRBJ1-5; D gene: TRBD1; V gene: TRBV7-9; CDR3 protein: CASSIRGPGQPQHF; CDR3 DNA: TGTGCCAGCAGCATCAGGGGGCCTGGTCAGCCCCAGCATTTT
clone size: -; J gene: TRBJ1-6; D gene: -; V gene: TRBV12-3/TRBV12-4; CDR3 protein: CASSFQVSYNSPLHF; CDR3 DNA: TGTGCCAGCAGTTTTCAGGTCTCCTATAATTCACCCCTCCACTTT
clone size: medium-sized; J gene: TRBJ2-1; D gene: -; V gene: TRBV6-1; CDR3 protein: CASSAGGHGDNEQFF; CDR3 DNA: TGTGCCAGCAGTGCCGGGGGACACGGAGACAATGAGCAGTTCTTC
clone size: -; J gene: TRBJ1-4; D gene: TRBD1; V gene: TRBV27; CDR3 protein: CASSSHSGTGHATNEKLFF; CDR3 DNA: TGTGCCAGCAGTTCTCACTCCGGGACAGGACATGCAACTAATGAAAAACTGTTTTTT